A single T cell receptor beta chain is shown here with its context. The data stem from a study of CD4 T cells in relation to SARS-CoV-2 and coronaviruses. Study as a whole: Crossreactive spike epitopes shared across donors were mapped to their HLA restriction.

Germline-derived CDR1 and CDR2 are SGHTA and FQGTGA. The CDR3 is 13 residues long. The V and J ends lost 4 bases and 8 bases, in that order; junction bases with no gene match: 7. The unexposed donors gave CD4+ T cells in 2011-2018, prior to COVID-19. CD4 enrichment then naive enrichment separated naive from memory CD4+ cells. The repertoire was sequenced with immunoSEQ multiplex PCR; TCRdb's copy has only in-frame clones and lacks some. The sample gives 60,000 to 80,000 clones, around 87% of which show up once; roughly 1.5% is in the top ten. This receptor was obtained from a human donor in good health. The sample was memory CD4+ T cells from PBMCs. This chain uses TRBV7-3 with TRBJ1-2, with 7 bases identical to TRBD1. The CDR3 nucleotides read TGTGCCAGCAGCTCCCAGGGGGGTGGCGGCTACACCTTC. Translated: CASSSQGGGGYTF.